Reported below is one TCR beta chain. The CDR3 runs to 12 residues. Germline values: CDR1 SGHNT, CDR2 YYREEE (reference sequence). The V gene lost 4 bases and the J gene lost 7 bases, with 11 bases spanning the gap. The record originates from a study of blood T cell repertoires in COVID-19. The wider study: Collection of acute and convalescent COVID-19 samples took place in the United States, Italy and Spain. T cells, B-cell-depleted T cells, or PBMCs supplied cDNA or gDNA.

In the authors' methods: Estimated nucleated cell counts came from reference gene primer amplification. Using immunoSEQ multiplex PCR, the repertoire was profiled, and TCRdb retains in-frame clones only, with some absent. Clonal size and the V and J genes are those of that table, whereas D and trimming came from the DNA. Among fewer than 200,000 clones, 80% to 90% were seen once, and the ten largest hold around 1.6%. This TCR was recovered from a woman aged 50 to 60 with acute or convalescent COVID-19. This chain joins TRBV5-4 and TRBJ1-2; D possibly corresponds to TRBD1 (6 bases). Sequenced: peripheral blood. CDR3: CASSPDRSGYTF. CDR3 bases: TGTGCCAGCAGCCCCGACAGGAGTGGCTACACCTTC.